What follows are 27 T cell receptor beta chains derived from one specimen sequenced in a study of molecular identifiers for immune sequencing clone quantification. From the PCR reads, TCRdb called clonotypes with MiXCR, one entry per CDR3 protein. This sample has about 630,000 distinct CDR3 sequences, with roughly 25% found just once. The sample consisted of naive CD8+ T cells from blood, with Jurkat cell RNA spiked in. Subset in this sample: FACS-sorted CD8+CD4-CCR7+CD45RA+ naive T cells. The receptors come from a human donor in good health. Some libraries in this study had Jurkat cell RNA spiked in.

V is TRBV7-9 and J is TRBJ1-2; D is undetermined. The CDR3 sequence is 17 residues long. Trimming removed 5 bases from V and 3 bases from J, with 22 bases in between. Per the germline V gene, CDR1 is SEHNR and CDR2 is FQNEAQ (reference sequence). This chain's CDR3 is CASSPSLYGSSYYGYTF. The CDR3 coding sequence is TGTGCCAGCAGCCCCTCGCTTTACGGGTCCTCTTACTATGGCTACACCTTC. Looking up the rest from reference TRBV7-9 and TRBJ1-2 gives the full variable domain: DTGVSQNPRHKITKRGQNVTFRCDPISEHNRLYWYRQTLGQGPEFLTYFQNEAQLEKSRLLSDRFSAERPKGSFSTLEIQRTEQGDSAMYLCASSPSLYGSSYYGYTFGSGTRLTVV.

CDR3 sequence (DNA): TGCAGTGCTGGTGATGGGCTACAGGGTTCCTACGAGCAGTACTTC. Its translation is CSAGDGLQGSYEQYF. V usage is TRBV20-1 and J usage is TRBJ2-7, with a possible D match to TRBD1 (6 bases). Trimming removed 5 bases from V and 1 base from J, with 18 bases in between. This CDR3 has 15 amino acids. In germline, CDR1 is DFQATT, CDR2 SNEGSKA (reference sequence).

The chain has TRBV18 and TRBJ2-7, with 13 bases identical to TRBD2. The germline CDR1 and CDR2 sequences are KGHSH and LQKENI. V shed 2 bases and J 3 bases; nucleotides not matched to a gene: 7. The CDR3 has 17 amino acids. The chain's CDR3 is CASSPTGTSGARYEQYF. CDR3 nucleotide sequence: TGTGCCAGCTCACCAACCGGGACTAGCGGGGCCCGCTACGAGCAGTACTTC.

V is TRBV7-9 and J is TRBJ2-7; TRBD1 agrees at 8 bases. The J segment lost 4 bases and the V segment lost 1 base, leaving 12 bases of the junction unmatched. There are 17 residues in the CDR3. From germline, CDR1 is SEHNR and CDR2 FQNEAQ (reference sequence). The CDR3 DNA reads TGTGCCAGCAGCTTAGACAGGACAGGGTGGAACTCGTACGAGCAGTACTTC. This sequence encodes CASSLDRTGWNSYEQYF.

Ten or more counts support this clonotype. The chain employs TRBV4-3 and TRBJ2-7, with D hard to call. This CDR3 spans 15 amino acids. The germline V gene has CDR1 LGHNA and CDR2 YSLEER. Trimming stripped 0 bases from V and 3 bases from J, with 12 bases between. This CDR3 reads CASSQERRLDYEQYF. The CDR3 coding sequence is TGCGCCAGCAGCCAAGAGAGGCGCCTAGACTACGAGCAGTACTTC.

Notes on this clonotype: The conserved phenylalanine or tryptophan normally closing the CDR3 is absent here, so this likely arose from a read error. This rearrangement joins TRBV25-1 to TRBJ1-1; 9 positions agree with TRBD1. Trimming took 4 bases from V and 3 from J; bases not matched to a gene: 0. Germline CDR1 is MGHDK and CDR2 is SYGVNS. This CDR3 is 13 amino acids long. The CDR3 sequence: CASSGTGDTEAFL. CDR3 nucleotide sequence: TGTGCCAGCAGTGGGACAGGGGACACTGAAGCTTTCCTT.

This clonotype was seen a single time. A much larger clone lies one base from this, so it may be a read error. The genes are TRBV21-1 and TRBJ2-5; the D call TRBD2 from the table was never checked on the DNA. TRBV21-1 is termed a pseudogene. The CDR3 length is 18 residues. The CDR3 protein is CASSKKGGAGDFQETRYF. CDR3 sequence (DNA): TGTGCCAGCAGCAAAAAGGGGGGAGCGGGAGACTTCCAAGAGACCCGGTACTTC.

A note on this clonotype: Being one base from a much bigger clone, this may be a read error. The chain carries TRBV30 and TRBJ1-5; weak D call: TRBD1 (5 bases). Germline values: CDR1 GTSNPN, CDR2 SVGIG (reference sequence). There are 14 residues in the CDR3. CDR3 sequence: CAWGTGVSKQPQHF. CDR3 sequence (DNA): TGTGCCTGGGGGACTGGGGTTAGCAAACAGCCCCAGCATTTT. The full variable domain, with the rest looked up from reference TRBV30 and TRBJ1-5, is SQTIHQWPATLVQPVGSPLSLECTVEGTSNPNLYWYRQAAGRGLQLLFYSVGIGQISSEVPQNLSASRPQDRQFILSSKKLLLSDSGFYLCAWGTGVSKQPQHFGDGTRLSIL.

This clonotype showed up many times. J is TRBJ2-4 and V is TRBV10-1; 8 positions match TRBD1. Germline assignment: CDR1 WNHNN and CDR2 SYGVQD (reference sequence). The CDR3 is 16 residues long. V shed 5 bases, J shed 7 bases, and the junction held 13 bases outside the gene matches. This CDR3 is CASSLRDRRAFNIQYF. CDR3 nucleotides: TGCGCCAGCAGTCTCCGGGACAGGAGGGCCTTTAACATTCAGTACTTC.

About this clonotype: This may stem from a read error, because a much larger clone lies one nucleotide away. The chain links TRBV5-1 to TRBJ2-5, with TRBD2 matching 14 bases. Germline CDR1 reads SGHRS; CDR2 reads YFSETQ. The CDR3 sequence is 16 residues long. In DNA, the CDR3 is TGCGCCAGCAGCGCCGGGACTAGCGGGAGTGGGGAGACCCGGTACTTC. Protein: CASSAGTSGSGETRYF.

This chain links TRBV19 with TRBJ1-5; TRBD1 is a possible D gene (5 bases). The V end was cut by 3 bases, the J end by 5 bases, with 14 bases between. Germline V lookup: CDR1 LNHDA, CDR2 SQIVND (reference sequence). This CDR3 is 15 amino acids long. CDR3 DNA: TGTGCCAGTAGTATTTATGGGGGTTCGCATCAGCCCCAGCATTTT. This translates into CASSIYGGSHQPQHF.

This chain uses TRBV30 with TRBJ2-3; TRBD2 agrees at 9 bases. This CDR3 has 15 amino acids. Unmatched junction bases numbered 6, after V lost 3 bases and J lost 2 bases. The germline gives CDR1 GTSNPN, CDR2 SVGIG (reference sequence). The CDR3 loop reads CAWSAGGIDTDTQYF. The CDR3 DNA sequence: TGTGCCTGGAGCGCGGGGGGGATTGACACAGATACGCAGTATTTT.

As for this clonotype: The junction departs from germline at one end; a sequencing error may be responsible. The rearrangement uses TRBV5-6 and TRBJ1-1; D might be TRBD1 (5 bases). This CDR3 is 15 amino acids long. Germline CDR1 SGHDT, CDR2 YYEEEE. The CDR3, as DNA: TGTACCAGCAGCTTCGTACAGGTTAAGGGCACTGAAGCTTTCTTT. It translates to CTSSFVQVKGTEAFF. Drawing the rest from reference TRBV5-6 and TRBJ1-1, the complete variable domain is DAGVTQSPTHLIKTRGQQVTLRCSPKSGHDTVSWYQQALGQGPQFIFQYYEEEERQRGNFPDRFSGHQFPNYSSELNVNALLLGDSALYLCTSSFVQVKGTEAFFGQGTRLTVV.

In regard to this clonotype: A much larger clonotype is one base distant, so this may be a read error. Here the CDR3 DNA reads TGCAGCGTTGAGGCACAGGACGCCTACGAGCAGTACTTC. It encodes CSVEAQDAYEQYF. J is TRBJ2-7 and V is TRBV29-1, with D maybe TRBD1 (5 bases). Germline CDR1 is SQVTM and CDR2 is ANQGSEA. Between the trimmed V and J ends, which lost 3 bases and 2 bases, there was a span of 11 bases. This CDR3 region has 13 residues.

On this clonotype itself: A much larger clone lies a single base off, so this may be a read error. The rearrangement joins TRBV6-1 to TRBJ2-6, with 8 bases matching TRBD1. The germline CDR1 and CDR2 sequences are MNHNS and SASEGT. This CDR3 contains 17 residues. CDR3 nucleotides: TGTGCCAGCATATGGGGGGACAGGCTCTCTGGGACCAACGTCCTGACTTTC. It specifies CASIWGDRLSGTNVLTF.

The genes are TRBV20-1 and TRBJ2-1; 10 positions match TRBD1. This CDR3 comprises 17 residues. The germline gives CDR1 DFQATT, CDR2 SNEGSKA (reference sequence). With 5 bases clipped from V and 3 bases from J, the junction kept 13 bases outside the gene matches. CDR3: CSAPQRTGTGVYNEQFF. The CDR3 bases are TGCAGTGCTCCTCAACGGACCGGGACAGGGGTCTACAATGAGCAGTTCTTC.

There are a few counts of this clonotype. The chain carries TRBV11-3 and TRBJ1-1; D gene unclear. The CDR3 spans 13 residues. Trimming cost V 5 bases and J 3 bases, with 10 bases left between them. Germline-derived CDR1 and CDR2 are SGHNT and YENEEA. The CDR3 reads CASSPTDDTEAFF. The CDR3 DNA sequence: TGTGCCAGCAGCCCGACGGACGACACTGAAGCTTTCTTT. Full variable domain (outside the CDR3, taken from reference TRBV11-3 and TRBJ1-1): EAGVVQSPRYKIIEKKQPVAFWCNPISGHNTLYWYLQNLGQGPELLIRYENEEAVDDSQLPKDRFSAERLKGVDSTLKIQPAELGDSAVYLCASSPTDDTEAFFGQGTRLTVV.

This clonotype occurred many times. The V gene is TRBV10-3, the J gene TRBJ2-3; tentatively, D is TRBD1 or TRBD2 (6 bases each). Trimming took off 5 bases at V and 2 bases at J, with 17 bases between the two ends. Germline assignment: CDR1 ENHRY and CDR2 SYGVKD. The CDR3 has 16 residues. The CDR3, as DNA: TGTGCCATCAGTCAGGCGGAGGGGGGCCACACAGATACGCAGTATTTT. It yields the protein CAISQAEGGHTDTQYF.

The rearrangement uses TRBV27 and TRBJ1-1; TRBD1 matches at 8 bases. V shed 2 bases, J shed 0 bases, and the junction held 14 bases outside the gene matches. The germline V gene has CDR1 MNHEY and CDR2 SMNVEV (reference sequence). The CDR3 totals 19 residues. This CDR3 reads CASSLTGGSSFIMNTEAFF. The DNA for the CDR3 is TGTGCCAGCAGTTTAACAGGGGGTTCCTCATTTATTATGAACACTGAAGCTTTCTTT.

V and J are TRBV11-1 and TRBJ2-1; 10 bases match TRBD2. V trimming: 2 bases; J trimming: 8 bases; junction bases outside the gene matches: 6. Germline V gene sequence: CDR1 SGHAT, CDR2 FQDESV (reference sequence). The CDR3 is 15 amino acids. CDR3 region: CASSLWASGSDEQFF. The CDR3 coding sequence is TGTGCCAGCAGCTTATGGGCTAGCGGGAGTGATGAGCAGTTCTTC.

The chain couples TRBV28 to TRBJ1-5; D call uncertain. The CDR3 spans 14 residues. V lost 4 bases to trimming and J lost 2 bases, with 9 bases between them. The V gene's germline CDR1 is MDHEN and CDR2 SYDVKM. The CDR3 DNA follows: TGTGCCAGCAGTTCGCGGGTTGGCAATCAGCCCCAGCATTTT. As protein: CASSSRVGNQPQHF.

CDR3 in DNA: TGTGCCAGCAGCCCCCGACAGGGACCTGCCTACGAGCAGTACTTC. Residues: CASSPRQGPAYEQYF. This chain connects TRBV7-9 to TRBJ2-7, with 7 nucleotides matching TRBD1. The V gene's germline CDR1 is SEHNR and CDR2 FQNEAQ (reference sequence). Trimming took 5 bases from V and 2 from J; bases not matched to a gene: 9. This CDR3 is 15 amino acids long. Supplemented by reference TRBV7-9 and TRBJ2-7, the full variable domain reads DTGVSQNPRHKITKRGQNVTFRCDPISEHNRLYWYRQTLGQGPEFLTYFQNEAQLEKSRLLSDRFSAERPKGSFSTLEIQRTEQGDSAMYLCASSPRQGPAYEQYFGPGTRLTVT.

This clonotype occurred many times. V gene TRBV20-1 combines with J gene TRBJ2-7; TRBD2 matches at 10 bases. Germline values: CDR1 DFQATT, CDR2 SNEGSKA (reference sequence). V was clipped by 4 bases and J by 3 bases; unmatched bases: 3. This CDR3 comprises 13 residues. CDR3 residues: CSATGTSDYEQYF. DNA for the CDR3: TGCAGTGCTACCGGGACTAGCGACTACGAGCAGTACTTC.

The chain carries TRBV20-1 and TRBJ2-3, with TRBD1 identical over 9 bases. CDR3 length equals 17 residues. With V trimmed by 0 bases and J by 2 bases, 9 bases remained unmatched. CDR1 is DFQATT and CDR2 is SNEGSKA in the germline V gene (reference sequence). The CDR3: CSARDLGTGLATDTQYF. CDR3 nucleotide sequence: TGCAGTGCTAGAGATCTTGGGACAGGGTTGGCCACAGATACGCAGTATTTT.

This chain links TRBV19 with TRBJ2-1; 8 nucleotides agree with TRBD2. Germline-derived CDR1 and CDR2 are LNHDA and SQIVND (reference sequence). CDR3 size: 15 residues. V shed 3 bases and J 2 bases; nucleotides not matched to a gene: 3. The CDR3: CASSISGDPYNEQFF. The CDR3 nucleotides read TGTGCCAGTAGTATTAGCGGGGACCCCTACAATGAGCAGTTCTTC.

This clonotype is a singleton in its sample. The chain uses TRBV10-2 and TRBJ2-5; tentative D call: TRBD2 (5 bases). V shed 6 bases and J shed 2 bases, with 13 bases lying between them. The CDR3 consists of 14 residues. Germline V gene data show CDR1 as WSHSY and CDR2 as SAAADI. This chain's CDR3 is CASSLLRRQETQYF. The CDR3 DNA sequence: TGCGCCAGCAGCCTCCTCCGGAGGCAAGAGACCCAGTACTTC.

V and J are TRBV27 and TRBJ2-7, with D perhaps TRBD1 (7 bases). V dropped 1 base and J dropped 3 bases, with 10 bases sitting between them. Germline CDR1 MNHEY, CDR2 SMNVEV (reference sequence). The CDR3 extends over 14 amino acids. The CDR3 sequence: CASSLFRGDYEQYF. The CDR3 nucleotides read TGTGCCAGCAGTTTATTCAGGGGGGACTACGAGCAGTACTTC.